This section outlines one T cell receptor (beta chain) sequence together with its context. Here immunoSEQ multiplex PCR was the method, and the copy in TCRdb shows in-frame clones only, minus some. In the table there are approximately 4,000 clones, around 28% of which are singletons. The record originates from a study of graft-versus-host responses after intestinal transplantation. Study-level results: GvH clones were found in recipient marrow; some appeared first in ileum or blood.

The authors seeded 200,000 CFSE-labeled responder cells together with 200,000 irradiated stimulator cells tagged with violet dye. The junction had 8 bases not matched to a gene; V was cut back by 3 bases and J by 7 bases. CDR1 SGHNT and CDR2 YYREEE come from the germline V gene (reference sequence). The CDR3 is made up of 14 amino acids. The source of this sequence is a human patient who was an organ donor for intestinal transplantation. The sequencing here drew on alloreactive CD4+ T cells from a mixed lymphocyte reaction culture, taken before transplantation. Subset noted: CFSE-low proliferating T cells sorted from approximately 6-day pre-transplant mixed lymphocyte reaction (GvH or HvG direction). The chain couples TRBV5-4 to TRBJ2-5, with 8 bases lining up with TRBD2. CDR3 residues: CASSSPGLVATQYF. Written as DNA, the CDR3 is TGTGCCAGCAGCTCGCCGGGACTAGTAGCGACCCAGTACTTC.